This TCR beta chain was recorded in a study of blood T cell repertoires in COVID-19. TCRdb's copy holds only in-frame clones and misses some; the assay was immunoSEQ multiplex PCR. The table has 90,000 to 120,000 clones, almost 85% seen once. The CDR3 loop spans 16 amino acids. Germline CDR1 KGHDR, CDR2 SFDVKD. Losses at the gene ends were 2 bases for V and 2 bases for J; bases not matched to a gene: 8. The sequenced material came from peripheral blood. The V call is TRBV24-1, the J call TRBJ2-7; 7 bases line up with TRBD1. This clonotype was obtained from a human donor in a cohort sampled during active COVID-19. CDR3 amino acids: CATSDSKTGTPYEQYF. In DNA form, the CDR3 reads TGTGCCACCAGTGATTCGAAGACAGGGACCCCCTACGAGCAGTACTTC.